This TCR beta chain emerged from a study of patients and donors after allogeneic stem cell transplantation. In this sample, this clonotype turned up a few times. CDR3 length: 15 amino acids. CDR1 and CDR2 (germline): SNHLY, FYNNEI. Trimming pared 3 bases from V and 2 bases from J, leaving 11 bases between. TCRdb reanalysed the RT-PCR reads using MiXCR and keeps one entry per CDR3 protein. The table lists roughly 230,000 distinct CDR3 sequences, 13% to 15% of them singletons. The chain joins TRBV2 to TRBJ1-3; weak D call: TRBD1 (6 bases). The TCR sequence derives from a human donor who was either an allogeneic HSCT recipient or a stem cell or donor lymphocyte infusion donor (not recorded which). It is not recorded whose cells these are; they may come from a transplant donor. Sequenced: blood, either unsorted or a sorted T cell fraction (not recorded which). Here the CDR3 reads CASSDVGAAGNTIYF. The CDR3 nucleotides read TGTGCCAGCAGTGACGTGGGGGCGGCTGGAAACACCATATATTTT. Combining the CDR3 with reference TRBV2 and TRBJ1-3 gives the whole variable domain EPEVTQTPSHQVTQMGQEVILRCVPISNHLYFYWYRQILGQKVEFLVSFYNNEISEKSEIFDDQFSVERPDGSNFTLKIRSTKLEDSAMYFCASSDVGAAGNTIYFGEGSWLTVV.